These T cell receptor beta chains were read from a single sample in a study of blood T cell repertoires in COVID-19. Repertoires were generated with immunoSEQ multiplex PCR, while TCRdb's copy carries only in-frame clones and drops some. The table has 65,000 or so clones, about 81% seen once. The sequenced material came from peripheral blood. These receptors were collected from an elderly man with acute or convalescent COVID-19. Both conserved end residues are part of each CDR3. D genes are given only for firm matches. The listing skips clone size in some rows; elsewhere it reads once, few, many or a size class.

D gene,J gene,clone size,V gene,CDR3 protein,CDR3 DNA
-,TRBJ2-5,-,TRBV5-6,CASSLDPGTLQETQYF,TGTGCCAGCAGCTTGGATCCCGGGACACTCCAAGAGACCCAGTACTTC
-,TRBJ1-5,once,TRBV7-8,CASSPHGTGQPYQPQHF,TGTGCCAGCAGCCCGCATGGGACCGGACAGCCCTATCAGCCCCAGCATTTT
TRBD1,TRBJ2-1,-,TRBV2,CASSERGQVYPSEQFF,TGTGCCAGCAGTGAACGTGGACAGGTATATCCCAGTGAGCAGTTCTTC
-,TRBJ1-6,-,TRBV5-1,CASSGGRSSGNSPLHF,TGCGCCAGCAGCGGTGGAAGGTCCTCGGGTAATTCACCCCTCCACTTT
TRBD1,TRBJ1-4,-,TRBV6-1,CASSERRQGRPPTNEKLFF,TGTGCCAGCAGTGAAAGAAGACAGGGGAGGCCCCCAACTAATGAAAAACTGTTTTTT
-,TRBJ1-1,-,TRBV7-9,CASSLLGDTEAFF,TGTGCCAGCAGCTTACTAGGGGACACTGAAGCTTTCTTT
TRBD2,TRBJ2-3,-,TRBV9,CASSVVTSGGAIDTQYF,TGTGCCAGCAGCGTAGTTACTAGCGGGGGGGCTATAGATACGCAGTATTTT
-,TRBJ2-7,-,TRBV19,CASKLTYSGRYEQYF,TGTGCCAGCAAACTAACGTACAGCGGTCGCTACGAGCAGTACTTC
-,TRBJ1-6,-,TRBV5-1,CASSIGQQNNSPLHF,TGCGCCAGCAGCATAGGACAACAAAATAATTCACCCCTCCACTTT
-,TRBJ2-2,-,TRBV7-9,CASSSAGTNTGELFF,TGTGCCAGCAGCTCTGCCGGGACAAACACCGGGGAGCTGTTTTTT
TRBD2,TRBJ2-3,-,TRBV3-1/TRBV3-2,CASSQPRTSGGWNTQYF,TGTGCCAGCAGCCAGCCCCGGACTAGCGGGGGGTGGAATACGCAGTATTTT
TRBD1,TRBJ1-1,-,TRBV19,CASQSGTGGVNTEAFF,TGTGCCAGCCAGTCCGGGACAGGGGGCGTCAACACTGAAGCTTTCTTT
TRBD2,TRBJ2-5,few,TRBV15,CATSGKSGGQETQYF,TGTGCCACCAGCGGGAAGAGCGGGGGCCAAGAGACCCAGTACTTC
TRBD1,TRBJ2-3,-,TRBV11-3,CASSSGQNTQYF,TGTGCCAGCAGCTCGGGACAGAATACGCAGTATTTT
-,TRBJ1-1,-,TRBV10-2,CASSVEHLAAEAFF,TGCGCCAGCAGTGTGGAGCATTTAGCGGCTGAAGCTTTCTTT
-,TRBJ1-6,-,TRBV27,CASRPGDTRNSPLHF,TGTGCCAGCAGGCCCGGTGATACCCGCAATTCACCCCTCCACTTT
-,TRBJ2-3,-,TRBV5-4,CASCNRDFDTDTQYF,TGTGCCAGCTGCAACAGGGATTTCGACACAGATACGCAGTATTTT
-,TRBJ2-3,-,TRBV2,CASVSGGGGYTDTQYF,TGTGCCAGCGTCAGTGGAGGCGGGGGCTACACAGATACGCAGTATTTT
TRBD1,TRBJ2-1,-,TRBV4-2,CASSQLPTGGQGIGNEQFF,TGTGCCAGCAGCCAACTACCAACAGGTGGACAGGGGATCGGCAATGAGCAGTTCTTC
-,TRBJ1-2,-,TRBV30,CAWSLVEGGYTF,TGTGCCTGGAGTTTAGTTGAGGGAGGCTACACCTTC
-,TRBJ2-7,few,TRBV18,CASSPQAGSYEQYF,TGTGCCAGCTCACCCCAGGCGGGGTCCTACGAGCAGTACTTC
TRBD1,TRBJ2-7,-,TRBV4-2,CASSSQHGTGTYEQYF,TGTGCCAGCAGCTCACAGCATGGGACAGGGACCTACGAGCAGTACTTC